This TCR beta chain was sequenced in a study of glioma-infiltrating T cells after dendritic cell vaccination. Before vaccination, two weeks after the third vaccination, and at progression, PBMC were collected. The germline CDR1 and CDR2 sequences are MGHRA and YSYEKL. Trimming took 1 base from V and 0 from J; bases not matched to a gene: 6. This CDR3 comprises 17 residues. Repertoires were generated with immunoSEQ multiplex PCR, while TCRdb's copy carries only in-frame clones and drops some. This sample has roughly 100,000 clones, with about four fifths found just once. The TCR was taken from a human donor with glioblastoma. The chain is built from TRBV4-1 and TRBJ2-3; 8 nucleotides line up with TRBD2. The specimen was blood, collected before dendritic cell vaccination. Here the CDR3 reads CASSQVRTSPSTDTQYF. CDR3 DNA sequence: TGCGCCAGCAGCCAAGTCCGGACTAGCCCTAGCACAGATACGCAGTATTTT.